The entry that follows covers one TCR beta chain sequence. The CDR3 extends over 19 amino acids. CDR1 and CDR2 from the germline V gene are SGHVS and FQNEAQ. Unmatched junction bases numbered 12, after V lost 1 base and J lost 1 base. The sample is drawn from a study of blood T cell repertoires in COVID-19. Here immunoSEQ multiplex PCR was the method, and the copy in TCRdb shows in-frame clones only, minus some. The data contain some 150,000 clones, roughly 89% of them singletons. The chain is built from TRBV7-8 and TRBJ2-3, with 9 bases that match TRBD2. The TCR was taken from a woman in her sixties who had recovered from COVID-19. Sequencing was carried out using peripheral blood. The CDR3 coding sequence is TGTGCCAGCAGCTTAGATCGTCTAGCGGGGCGAAGGGGCACAGATACGCAGTATTTT. Translation gives CASSLDRLAGRRGTDTQYF. The full variable domain, with the rest looked up from reference TRBV7-8 and TRBJ2-3, is GAGVSQSPRYKVAKRGQDVALRCDPISGHVSLFWYQQALGQGPEFLTYFQNEAQLDKSGLPSDRFFAERPEGSVSTLKIQRTQQEDSAVYLCASSLDRLAGRRGTDTQYFGPGTRLTVL.